The source of this T cell receptor beta chain is a study of regulatory T cells in long-lasting Graves disease. The sample holds many counts of this clonotype. Time point here: newly diagnosed GD, antithyroid drugs for less than 3 months. The TCR library used RNA extracted from PBMCs. The authors built TCR beta libraries using iRepertoire HTBI primers and Arm-PCR of CDR3 regions. Each CDR3 protein gets one entry after TCRdb re-called the multiplex PCR reads with MiXCR. The table lists 400,000 to 450,000 distinct CDR3 sequences, around 17% of them singletons. The data were also submitted as part of a second study, on T cells in Graves' hyperthyroidism and ophthalmopathy. That study adds: The study enrolled patients aged 18 to 65 with newly diagnosed hyperthyroidism of under 2 months' duration.

The receptor comes from a young woman with Graves disease. Here the sequenced sample was peripheral blood mononuclear cells (PBMCs), taken at new diagnosis, from a patient treated with antithyroid drugs.

Here the CDR3 DNA reads TGCAGCGTGGGACAGCGGAACACTGAAGCTTTCTTT. Translation gives CSVGQRNTEAFF. This chain links TRBV29-1 with TRBJ1-1; 7 positions agree with TRBD1. The CDR3 extends over 12 amino acids. From germline, CDR1 is SQVTM and CDR2 ANQGSEA. Germline trimming cut 6 bases from V and 1 base from J; bases unmatched to any gene: 2.